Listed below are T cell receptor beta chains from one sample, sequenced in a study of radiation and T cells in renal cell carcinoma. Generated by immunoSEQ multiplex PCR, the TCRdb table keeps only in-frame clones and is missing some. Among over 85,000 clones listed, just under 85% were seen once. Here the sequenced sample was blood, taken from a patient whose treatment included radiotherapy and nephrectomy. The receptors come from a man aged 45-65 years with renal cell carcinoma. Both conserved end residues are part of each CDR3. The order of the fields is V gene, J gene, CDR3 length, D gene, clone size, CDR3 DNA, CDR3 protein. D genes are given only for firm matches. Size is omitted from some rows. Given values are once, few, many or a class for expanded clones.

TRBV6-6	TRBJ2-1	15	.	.	TGTGCCAGCAGCCCTGGCGGCGGGTCCTACAATGAGCAGTTCTTC	CASSPGGGSYNEQFF
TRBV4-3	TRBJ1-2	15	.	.	TGCGCCAGCAGCCAAGAAACCGGGGCTAACTATGGCTACACCTTC	CASSQETGANYGYTF
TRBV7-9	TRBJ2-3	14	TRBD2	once	TGTGCCAGCAGCCCTAGCGGAGAGGTAGATACGCAGTATTTT	CASSPSGEVDTQYF
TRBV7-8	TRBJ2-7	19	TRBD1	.	TGTGCCAGCAGCTTAGCAAACGCTGGCATCTGGACAGGGAACTACGAGCAGTACTTC	CASSLANAGIWTGNYEQYF
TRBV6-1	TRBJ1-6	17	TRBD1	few	TGTGCCAGCAGTGAAGCGCCCCTGGACAGGGGTAATTCACCCCTCCACTTT	CASSEAPLDRGNSPLHF
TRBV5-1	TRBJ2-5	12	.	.	TGCGCCAGCAGCTTGCAGCAAGAGACCCAGTACTTC	CASSLQQETQYF
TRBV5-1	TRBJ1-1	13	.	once	TGCGCCAGCACCCGAGGGGGTTTATCTGAAGCTTTCTTT	CASTRGGLSEAFF
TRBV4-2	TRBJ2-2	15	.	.	TGTGCCAGCAGCCAAGTTCCGGGGGCGGTCGGGGAGCTGTTTTTT	CASSQVPGAVGELFF
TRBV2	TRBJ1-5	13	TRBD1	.	TGTGCCAGCAGGGGACAGGGTGGTCAGCCCCAGCATTTT	CASRGQGGQPQHF
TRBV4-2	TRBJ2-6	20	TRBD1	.	TGTGCCAGCAGCCAAGCTGGCCCGGGACAGACGACCTCTGGGGCCAACGTCCTGACTTTC	CASSQAGPGQTTSGANVLTF
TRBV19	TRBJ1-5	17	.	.	TGTGCCAGTAGTCCATTGAGGCATACAGGGAGTTCGCAGCCCCAGCATTTT	CASSPLRHTGSSQPQHF
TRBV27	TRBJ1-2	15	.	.	TGTGCCAGCAGTTTATCGTTGGGGGGGAACTATGGCTACACCTTC	CASSLSLGGNYGYTF
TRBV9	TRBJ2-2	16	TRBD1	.	TGTGCCAGCAGCGCCCGGACAGGTTCGGAGAGCGGGGAGCTGTTTTTT	CASSARTGSESGELFF